This T cell receptor (beta chain) is drawn from a study of control samples from healthy donors and cancer patients. The CDR3 totals 14 residues. The germline V gene encodes CDR1 SGHTA and CDR2 FQGNSA. Trimming shortened V by 2 bases and J by 10 bases, and 15 bases separated the two germline ends. Measured with immunoSEQ multiplex PCR; TCRdb has only the in-frame clones, and not every one. Seen here are around 110,000 clones, 85% to 90% observed once, and the top ten hold 1% to 1.4%. The sequence was collected from a woman in her 50s with colorectal cancer. The chain combines TRBV7-2 with TRBJ2-1; the D is unclear. The sequenced sample was PBMCs. CDR3 DNA sequence: TGTGCCAGCAGCTTAAGAGGTGGGTCGGACGAGCAGTTCTTC. This translates into CASSLRGGSDEQFF.